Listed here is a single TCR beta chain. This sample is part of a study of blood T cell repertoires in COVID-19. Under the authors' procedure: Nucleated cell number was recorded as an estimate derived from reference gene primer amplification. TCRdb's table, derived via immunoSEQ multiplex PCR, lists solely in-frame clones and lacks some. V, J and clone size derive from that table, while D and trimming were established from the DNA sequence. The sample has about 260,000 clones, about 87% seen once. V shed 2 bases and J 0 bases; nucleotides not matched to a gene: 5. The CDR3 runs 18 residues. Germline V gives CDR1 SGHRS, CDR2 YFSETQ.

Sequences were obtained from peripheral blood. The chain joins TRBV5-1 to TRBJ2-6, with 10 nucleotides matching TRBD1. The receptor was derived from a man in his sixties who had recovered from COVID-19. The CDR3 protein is CASSFSTGGFSGANVLTF. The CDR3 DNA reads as TGCGCCAGCAGCTTTTCGACAGGGGGCTTCTCTGGGGCCAACGTCCTGACTTTC.